The rows below give T cell receptor beta chains drawn from one sample of a study of shared clonotypes between healthy human individuals. Some clones are missing from TCRdb's copy, which holds only in-frame ones; the method was immunoSEQ multiplex PCR. Here the sample spans about 1 million clones, under 80% being singletons. Source material: memory CD4+ T cells sorted from blood. These receptors were collected from a man aged 18 to 30 in good health. CDR3s include the opening cysteine and the closing phenylalanine or tryptophan. Fields, in order: D gene, clone size, V gene, J gene, CDR3 DNA, CDR3 protein. A D gene is named only where the DNA matches it firmly. Clone size is not always given. Where it is, it says once, few, many or a class for expanded clones.

D: -; size: -; V: TRBV5-1; J: TRBJ2-5; DNA: TGCGCCAGCAGCTTGGGAGGGGGAAAGACCCAGTACTTC; CDR3: CASSLGGGKTQYF
D: TRBD2; size: -; V: TRBV2; J: TRBJ2-7; DNA: TGTGCCAGCAGGCCACTAGCGGGGTTTAAAGAGCAGTACTTC; CDR3: CASRPLAGFKEQYF
D: TRBD1; size: -; V: TRBV6-6; J: TRBJ2-2; DNA: TGTGCCAGCAGCATCGACAGGGCTAGCACCGGGGAGCTGTTTTTT; CDR3: CASSIDRASTGELFF
D: -; size: -; V: TRBV10-1; J: TRBJ2-3; DNA: TGCGCCAGCAGCCAATACACAGATACGCAGTATTTT; CDR3: CASSQYTDTQYF
D: -; size: -; V: TRBV28; J: TRBJ1-3; DNA: TGTGCCAGCAGTTTAGGGATTGGAAACACCATATATTTT; CDR3: CASSLGIGNTIYF
D: -; size: -; V: TRBV6-5; J: TRBJ1-2; DNA: TGTGCCAGCCGCCCGGCAGGGGCTAACTATGGCTACACCTTC; CDR3: CASRPAGANYGYTF
D: -; size: -; V: TRBV15; J: TRBJ1-1; DNA: TGTGCCACCAGCAGAGAAAGAACAGGGTTAGGGGAAGCTTTCTTT; CDR3: CATSRERTGLGEAFF
D: TRBD1; size: -; V: TRBV6-5; J: TRBJ2-7; DNA: TGTGCCAGCAGTAAGCCGGGACAGGGAGGTGAGCAGTACTTC; CDR3: CASSKPGQGGEQYF
D: -; size: -; V: TRBV21-1; J: TRBJ2-7; DNA: TGTGCCAGCAGCAAAGCGAAGGGACCTCCAATAGCAGCGCACTCTTACGAGCAGTACTTC; CDR3: CASSKAKGPPIAAHSYEQYF
D: -; size: -; V: TRBV30; J: TRBJ1-4; DNA: TGTGCCTGGAGTGTTGGGGACCCTTCGTATGAAAAACTGTTTTTT; CDR3: CAWSVGDPSYEKLFF
D: -; size: once; V: TRBV27; J: TRBJ2-3; DNA: TGTGCCAGCACCCTAGGACGGACCACAGATACGCAGTATTTT; CDR3: CASTLGRTTDTQYF
D: -; size: few; V: TRBV10-3; J: TRBJ2-7; DNA: TGTGCCATCAGTGAAAGTCTGGGTAATTTGTGGGAAGACTTC; CDR3: CAISESLGNLWEDF
D: -; size: -; V: TRBV11-2; J: TRBJ1-4; DNA: TGTGCCAGCAGCCGGGGGGGAAATGAAAAACTGTTTTTT; CDR3: CASSRGGNEKLFF
D: -; size: -; V: TRBV5-5; J: TRBJ1-2; DNA: TGTGCCAGCAGCTTGTCAACAGGGTCCTATGGCTACACCTTC; CDR3: CASSLSTGSYGYTF
D: -; size: -; V: TRBV6-1; J: TRBJ2-7; DNA: TGTGCCAGCAGTGAAATGGAATCACGCTACGAGCAGTACTTC; CDR3: CASSEMESRYEQYF
D: -; size: -; V: TRBV11-2; J: TRBJ2-7; DNA: TGTGCCAGCAGCCAAGGGGGGACTACAGCCTCCTACGAGCAGTACTTC; CDR3: CASSQGGTTASYEQYF
D: -; size: -; V: TRBV6-5; J: TRBJ1-5; DNA: TGTGCCAGCAGCAGCGGACAGCGTGGCAATCAGCCCCAGCATTTT; CDR3: CASSSGQRGNQPQHF
D: TRBD1; size: -; V: TRBV4-3; J: TRBJ1-4; DNA: TGCGCCAGCAGCCCTCACAGGGGCGAGAAACTGTTTTTT; CDR3: CASSPHRGEKLFF
D: -; size: once; V: TRBV6-1; J: TRBJ1-2; DNA: TGTGCCAGCATTGTGGGGGCCCTCGACTATGGCTACACCTTC; CDR3: CASIVGALDYGYTF
D: -; size: -; V: TRBV4-3; J: TRBJ2-2; DNA: TGCGCCAGCAGCCAAGCAGAAACCGGGGAGCTGTTTTTT; CDR3: CASSQAETGELFF
D: -; size: -; V: TRBV11-2; J: TRBJ2-2; DNA: TGTGCCAGCAGTTGGAACTTGAACACCGGGGAGCTGTTTTTT; CDR3: CASSWNLNTGELFF
D: -; size: -; V: TRBV30; J: TRBJ1-2; DNA: TGTGCCTGGAGTGGAGGCCGATCAAATAACTATGGCTACACCTTC; CDR3: CAWSGGRSNNYGYTF
D: -; size: -; V: TRBV2; J: TRBJ2-7; DNA: TGTGCCAGCAGGGCATCGAGCTACGAGCAGTACTTC; CDR3: CASRASSYEQYF
D: TRBD1; size: -; V: TRBV6-5; J: TRBJ1-1; DNA: TGTGCCAGTACGGGACAGCTGAACACTGAAGCTTTCTTT; CDR3: CASTGQLNTEAFF
D: TRBD2; size: few; V: TRBV27; J: TRBJ2-7; DNA: TGTGCCAGCCGACCACTAGCGGGGGAATACGAGCAGTACTTC; CDR3: CASRPLAGEYEQYF
D: -; size: few; V: TRBV2; J: TRBJ1-2; DNA: TGTGCCAGCAGTGAGATAGGGAGCTATGGCTACACCTTC; CDR3: CASSEIGSYGYTF
D: -; size: -; V: TRBV6-5; J: TRBJ1-2; DNA: TGTGCCAGCAGAGCCGCGGGGGGCCCCTATGGCTACACCTTC; CDR3: CASRAAGGPYGYTF
D: TRBD1; size: -; V: TRBV29-1; J: TRBJ2-3; DNA: TGCAGCGTTGAAACAGGACAGGGAAACACAGATACGCAGTATTTT; CDR3: CSVETGQGNTDTQYF
D: -; size: few; V: TRBV2; J: TRBJ2-3; DNA: TGTGCCAGCTCGACCGCCCGAGATACGCAGTATTTT; CDR3: CASSTARDTQYF
D: -; size: -; V: TRBV5-1; J: TRBJ2-7; DNA: TGCGCCAGCAGCCCCGCCCCGGAGATCACCTACGAGCAGTACTTC; CDR3: CASSPAPEITYEQYF
D: -; size: -; V: TRBV6-5; J: TRBJ1-4; DNA: TGTGCCACCGCTAGGGACGGATATAATGAAAAACTGTTTTTT; CDR3: CATARDGYNEKLFF
D: -; size: few; V: TRBV2; J: TRBJ2-2; DNA: TGTGCCAGCAGTGTTGCGGGAAACACCGGGGAGCTGTTTTTT; CDR3: CASSVAGNTGELFF
D: TRBD1; size: -; V: TRBV9; J: TRBJ2-5; DNA: TGTGCCAGCAGCGCAGAATGGGACAGAGACCAAGAGACCCAGTACTTC; CDR3: CASSAEWDRDQETQYF
D: -; size: -; V: TRBV18; J: TRBJ1-4; DNA: TGTGCCAGCTCAGCGGGGACTACTAATGAAAAACTGTTTTTT; CDR3: CASSAGTTNEKLFF
D: TRBD1; size: -; V: TRBV6-1; J: TRBJ2-5; DNA: TGTGCCAGCAGTGGAAGGGGGACAGGGGGCGAGACCCAGTACTTC; CDR3: CASSGRGTGGETQYF